This T cell receptor beta chain came from a study of monozygotic twins with inflammatory bowel disease. Study observations and caveats: Whereas healthy co-twins had higher TCRbeta diversity (inverse Simpson), IBD patients had lower diversity. Limited statistical power may explain no repertoire similarity difference between concordant and discordant twins.

Notes on this clonotype: Its antigen is not identified.

TCRdb re-called the 5' RACE reads and shows each CDR3 protein once, DNA omitted. This sample's table has some 190,000 distinct CDR3 sequences. CDR3 length: 17 residues. CDR1 is SGHRS, CDR2 YFSETQ, per germline. The sequencing sample was made of blood. This clonotype was obtained from a human donor with ulcerative colitis or Crohn's disease, or a healthy co-twin of an affected twin (not recorded which). V and J are TRBV5-1 and TRBJ2-1; TCRdb reports TRBD1, a call that lacks DNA to check it against. CDR3: CASSLAKGTEFYNEQFF.